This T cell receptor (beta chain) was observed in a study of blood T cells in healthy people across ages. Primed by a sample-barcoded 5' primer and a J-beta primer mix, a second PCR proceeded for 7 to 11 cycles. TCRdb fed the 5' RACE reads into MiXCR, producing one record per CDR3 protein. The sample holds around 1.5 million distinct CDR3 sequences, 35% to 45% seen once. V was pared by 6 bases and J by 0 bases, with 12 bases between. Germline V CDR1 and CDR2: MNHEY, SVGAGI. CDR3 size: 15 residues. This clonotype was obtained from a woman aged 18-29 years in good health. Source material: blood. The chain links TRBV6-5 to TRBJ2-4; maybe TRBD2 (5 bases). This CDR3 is CASRPDGLAKNIQYF. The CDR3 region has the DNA TGTGCCAGCAGACCTGACGGACTAGCCAAAAACATTCAGTACTTC.